The rows below give T cell receptor beta chains drawn from one sample of a study of Tregs in tolerant kidney transplant recipients. Measured with immunoSEQ multiplex PCR; TCRdb has only the in-frame clones, and not every one. The table records under 95,000 clones, approximately 90% of them present only once. This sample comprised Tregs from blood, obtained before the transplant. These receptors were collected from a human donor who received a combined kidney and bone marrow transplant. Both conserved end residues are part of each CDR3. The D gene is left open where the match is weak. Clone size is shown for a subset of rows, as once, few, many or a class of expanded clone.

clone_size: -
v_call: TRBV5-1
j_call: TRBJ1-1
d_call: -
cdr3_aa: CASSLAQTNTEAFF
cdr3_nt: TGCGCCAGCAGCTTGGCACAGACGAACACTGAAGCTTTCTTT

clone_size: -
v_call: TRBV28
j_call: TRBJ1-2
d_call: TRBD1
cdr3_aa: CASSRPGQGSYGYTF
cdr3_nt: TGTGCCAGCAGCCGTCCGGGACAGGGGAGCTATGGCTACACCTTC

clone_size: -
v_call: TRBV10-2
j_call: TRBJ2-7
d_call: TRBD1
cdr3_aa: CASSELGTGGEQYF
cdr3_nt: TGCGCCAGCAGTGAGCTCGGGACAGGGGGCGAGCAGTACTTC

clone_size: once
v_call: TRBV6-5
j_call: TRBJ2-5
d_call: -
cdr3_aa: CASSYSNLGEETQYF
cdr3_nt: TGTGCCAGCAGTTACTCGAACCTAGGGGAGGAGACCCAGTACTTC

clone_size: -
v_call: TRBV20-1
j_call: TRBJ1-1
d_call: -
cdr3_aa: CSAPGSEAFF
cdr3_nt: TGCAGTGCCCCAGGGTCTGAAGCTTTCTTT

clone_size: -
v_call: TRBV4-2
j_call: TRBJ2-5
d_call: -
cdr3_aa: CASSQVGGVGTQYF
cdr3_nt: TGTGCCAGCAGCCAGGTTGGGGGAGTCGGGACCCAGTACTTC

clone_size: -
v_call: TRBV4-1
j_call: TRBJ2-2
d_call: TRBD2
cdr3_aa: CASSPEGLNTGELFF
cdr3_nt: TGCGCCAGCAGCCCCGAGGGACTAAACACCGGGGAGCTGTTTTTT

clone_size: -
v_call: TRBV28
j_call: TRBJ2-7
d_call: TRBD1
cdr3_aa: CASSSPGTGGSEQYF
cdr3_nt: TGTGCCAGCAGTTCCCCCGGGACAGGGGGTTCCGAGCAGTACTTC

clone_size: -
v_call: TRBV7-8
j_call: TRBJ1-1
d_call: -
cdr3_aa: CASSLPRSRRGGNTEAFF
cdr3_nt: TGTGCCAGCAGCTTACCGCGTTCCAGGCGGGGCGGAAACACTGAAGCTTTCTTT

clone_size: -
v_call: TRBV19
j_call: TRBJ2-2
d_call: TRBD2
cdr3_aa: CASISSGRRAGELFF
cdr3_nt: TGTGCCAGTATCTCCAGCGGGAGGCGGGCCGGGGAGCTGTTTTTT

clone_size: -
v_call: TRBV27
j_call: TRBJ2-6
d_call: TRBD2
cdr3_aa: CASSSEGYGGTGANVLTF
cdr3_nt: TGTGCCAGCAGTTCCGAGGGGTACGGGGGGACTGGGGCCAACGTCCTGACTTTC

clone_size: -
v_call: TRBV29-1
j_call: TRBJ1-2
d_call: TRBD1
cdr3_aa: CSVGERGPNGYTF
cdr3_nt: TGCAGCGTGGGGGAGAGGGGGCCGAATGGCTACACCTTC

clone_size: -
v_call: TRBV7-2
j_call: TRBJ2-7
d_call: -
cdr3_aa: CASSLRASEQYF
cdr3_nt: TGTGCCAGCAGCTTAAGAGCCTCCGAGCAGTACTTC

clone_size: -
v_call: TRBV28
j_call: TRBJ2-1
d_call: -
cdr3_aa: CASSPLGDTLNNEQFF
cdr3_nt: TGTGCCAGCAGTCCCCTGGGGGACACCTTAAACAATGAGCAGTTCTTC

clone_size: -
v_call: TRBV27
j_call: TRBJ1-4
d_call: TRBD1
cdr3_aa: CASSRTGAASTNEKLFF
cdr3_nt: TGTGCCAGCAGTAGGACAGGGGCGGCTTCAACTAATGAAAAACTGTTTTTT

clone_size: -
v_call: TRBV7-2
j_call: TRBJ2-3
d_call: -
cdr3_aa: CASSLEWSLADTQYF
cdr3_nt: TGTGCCAGCAGCTTAGAGTGGAGTTTGGCAGATACGCAGTATTTT

clone_size: once
v_call: TRBV15
j_call: TRBJ1-2
d_call: -
cdr3_aa: CATSREDVLGTYGYTF
cdr3_nt: TGTGCCACCAGCAGAGAGGATGTCCTAGGCACCTATGGCTACACCTTC

clone_size: -
v_call: TRBV18
j_call: TRBJ2-7
d_call: TRBD2
cdr3_aa: CASSSVLPAGYEQYF
cdr3_nt: TGTGCCAGCTCGTCCGTTTTACCAGCGGGGTACGAGCAGTACTTC

clone_size: -
v_call: TRBV9
j_call: TRBJ2-2
d_call: -
cdr3_aa: CASGRGTSNTGELFF
cdr3_nt: TGTGCCAGCGGCCGGGGTACCTCGAACACCGGGGAGCTGTTTTTT

clone_size: -
v_call: TRBV6-6
j_call: TRBJ2-2
d_call: -
cdr3_aa: CASNSDSNTGELFF
cdr3_nt: TGTGCCAGCAACTCGGACAGTAACACCGGGGAGCTGTTTTTT

clone_size: once
v_call: TRBV5-1
j_call: TRBJ2-5
d_call: -
cdr3_aa: CASSLGQQSNEQYF
cdr3_nt: TGCGCCAGCAGCTTGGGCCAGCAGTCCAATGAGCAGTACTTC

clone_size: -
v_call: TRBV29-1
j_call: TRBJ1-2
d_call: -
cdr3_aa: CSVERGYTF
cdr3_nt: TGCAGCGTTGAAAGAGGCTACACCTTC

clone_size: -
v_call: TRBV5-1
j_call: TRBJ1-2
d_call: -
cdr3_aa: CASSSGGSGGYTF
cdr3_nt: TGCGCCAGCAGCTCTGGAGGGTCAGGAGGCTACACCTTC

clone_size: -
v_call: TRBV7-2
j_call: TRBJ2-5
d_call: TRBD2
cdr3_aa: CASSLTSSGLRETQYF
cdr3_nt: TGTGCCAGCAGCTTAACGTCTAGCGGGTTGAGGGAGACCCAGTACTTC

clone_size: -
v_call: TRBV5-1
j_call: TRBJ2-7
d_call: -
cdr3_aa: CASSLVGYEQYF
cdr3_nt: TGCGCCAGCAGCTTGGTGGGTTACGAGCAGTACTTC

clone_size: -
v_call: TRBV28
j_call: TRBJ2-7
d_call: -
cdr3_aa: CASSLQEGSYEQYF
cdr3_nt: TGTGCCAGCAGCTTACAAGAGGGTTCCTACGAGCAGTACTTC

clone_size: -
v_call: TRBV30
j_call: TRBJ2-7
d_call: TRBD2
cdr3_aa: CAWSYSGLAGFYEQYF
cdr3_nt: TGTGCCTGGAGTTACTCGGGACTAGCGGGGTTTTACGAGCAGTACTTC

clone_size: -
v_call: TRBV27
j_call: TRBJ2-1
d_call: -
cdr3_aa: CASSLSPEYNEQFF
cdr3_nt: TGTGCCAGCAGTTTATCTCCCGAGTACAATGAGCAGTTCTTC

clone_size: -
v_call: TRBV6-1
j_call: TRBJ1-1
d_call: -
cdr3_aa: CASSYSIGEAFF
cdr3_nt: TGTGCCAGCAGCTACAGCATCGGAGAAGCTTTCTTT

clone_size: -
v_call: TRBV5-6
j_call: TRBJ2-3
d_call: TRBD2
cdr3_aa: CASFKRDFTDTQYF
cdr3_nt: TGTGCCAGTTTTAAGCGGGACTTCACAGATACGCAGTATTTT

clone_size: -
v_call: TRBV18
j_call: TRBJ1-2
d_call: -
cdr3_aa: CASSPPPALMNGYTF
cdr3_nt: TGTGCCAGCTCACCACCTCCGGCCTTAATGAATGGCTACACCTTC

clone_size: -
v_call: TRBV7-6
j_call: TRBJ2-1
d_call: -
cdr3_aa: CASSSLLDSYNEQFF
cdr3_nt: TGTGCCAGCAGCTCCCTGCTGGACTCCTACAATGAGCAGTTCTTC

clone_size: -
v_call: TRBV2
j_call: TRBJ2-4
d_call: TRBD2
cdr3_aa: CASYALGGTSGSKNIQYF
cdr3_nt: TGTGCCAGCTACGCCCTGGGAGGGACTAGCGGGAGTAAAAACATTCAGTACTTC

clone_size: -
v_call: TRBV30
j_call: TRBJ2-5
d_call: -
cdr3_aa: CAWRNRAPGRETQYF
cdr3_nt: TGTGCCTGGAGAAACCGGGCCCCCGGTCGGGAGACCCAGTACTTC

clone_size: -
v_call: TRBV6-6
j_call: TRBJ2-3
d_call: -
cdr3_aa: CASSYTTDTQYF
cdr3_nt: TGTGCCAGCAGTTACACGACAGATACGCAGTATTTT

clone_size: -
v_call: TRBV10-3
j_call: TRBJ2-2
d_call: TRBD2
cdr3_aa: CAITRGLEDTGELFF
cdr3_nt: TGTGCCATCACCCGGGGACTAGAGGACACCGGGGAGCTGTTTTTT

clone_size: -
v_call: TRBV30
j_call: TRBJ2-7
d_call: TRBD2
cdr3_aa: CAWRTSGSSQYF
cdr3_nt: TGTGCCTGGAGGACTAGCGGGAGCTCGCAGTACTTC

clone_size: -
v_call: TRBV18
j_call: TRBJ2-7
d_call: TRBD1
cdr3_aa: CASSSPGQIYEQYF
cdr3_nt: TGTGCCAGCTCATCACCGGGACAGATCTACGAGCAGTACTTC

clone_size: -
v_call: TRBV27
j_call: TRBJ2-1
d_call: -
cdr3_aa: CASSRNDNEQFF
cdr3_nt: TGTGCCAGCAGCAGGAATGACAATGAGCAGTTCTTC

clone_size: -
v_call: TRBV7-6
j_call: TRBJ2-1
d_call: -
cdr3_aa: CASSRRASYNEQFF
cdr3_nt: TGTGCCAGCAGCCGCCGGGCATCCTACAATGAGCAGTTCTTC

clone_size: -
v_call: TRBV5-1
j_call: TRBJ2-5
d_call: -
cdr3_aa: CASSPSLSGGGETQYF
cdr3_nt: TGCGCCAGCAGCCCCTCGTTGTCAGGAGGAGGAGAGACCCAGTACTTC

clone_size: -
v_call: TRBV19
j_call: TRBJ2-1
d_call: TRBD2
cdr3_aa: CASSIVGRERYNEQFF
cdr3_nt: TGTGCCAGTAGTATAGTAGGGCGGGAGAGGTACAATGAGCAGTTCTTC

clone_size: -
v_call: TRBV15
j_call: TRBJ1-4
d_call: -
cdr3_aa: CATSSGGVREKLFF
cdr3_nt: TGTGCCACCAGCTCCGGGGGGGTTAGGGAAAAACTGTTTTTT

clone_size: -
v_call: TRBV23-1
j_call: TRBJ2-3
d_call: TRBD1
cdr3_aa: CASSQTEPGQGPSSTDTQYF
cdr3_nt: TGCGCCAGCAGTCAAACCGAACCGGGACAGGGACCCTCTAGCACAGATACGCAGTATTTT

clone_size: -
v_call: TRBV6-1
j_call: TRBJ2-2
d_call: -
cdr3_aa: CASRTGWNTGELFF
cdr3_nt: TGTGCCAGCCGTACAGGGTGGAACACCGGGGAGCTGTTTTTT

clone_size: -
v_call: TRBV15
j_call: TRBJ1-5
d_call: -
cdr3_aa: CATNAQGLNQPQHF
cdr3_nt: TGTGCCACCAACGCCCAGGGGCTCAATCAGCCCCAGCATTTT

clone_size: -
v_call: TRBV7-2
j_call: TRBJ2-5
d_call: -
cdr3_aa: CASSSTGSGETQYF
cdr3_nt: TGTGCCAGCAGCTCTACAGGGTCGGGGGAGACCCAGTACTTC

clone_size: -
v_call: TRBV7-2
j_call: TRBJ2-5
d_call: TRBD2
cdr3_aa: CASSSTLSGSQETQYF
cdr3_nt: TGTGCCAGCAGCTCGACCCTTAGCGGGAGCCAAGAGACCCAGTACTTC

clone_size: -
v_call: TRBV27
j_call: TRBJ1-2
d_call: -
cdr3_aa: CASSLKENYGYTF
cdr3_nt: TGTGCCAGCAGCCTGAAGGAGAACTATGGCTACACCTTC

clone_size: -
v_call: TRBV11-2
j_call: TRBJ2-7
d_call: -
cdr3_aa: CASSLAKSGVYEQYF
cdr3_nt: TGTGCCAGCAGCTTAGCGAAGTCAGGGGTCTACGAGCAGTACTTC

clone_size: -
v_call: TRBV29-1
j_call: TRBJ2-7
d_call: -
cdr3_aa: CSVGGSGRAYEQYF
cdr3_nt: TGCAGCGTTGGGGGGAGCGGCAGAGCCTACGAGCAGTACTTC

clone_size: -
v_call: TRBV7-2
j_call: TRBJ2-7
d_call: -
cdr3_aa: CASTRLAGEQYF
cdr3_nt: TGTGCCAGCACCCGTCTCGCCGGCGAGCAGTACTTC

clone_size: -
v_call: TRBV12-2
j_call: TRBJ1-4
d_call: -
cdr3_aa: CASRLAHLSRGTNEKLFF
cdr3_nt: TGTGCAAGTCGCTTAGCGCACCTCTCGAGGGGCACTAATGAAAAACTGTTTTTT